This entry lists 21 T cell receptor beta chains sequenced from one sample in a study of T cells in Graves' hyperthyroidism and ophthalmopathy. TCR beta CDR3 regions were amplified from RNA. The HTBI primer set served for first-round RT-PCR of the TCR CDR3. TCRdb processed the multiplex PCR reads anew with MiXCR; each CDR3 protein has one entry. This table holds a few hundred thousand distinct CDR3 sequences, approximately 15% found once. The sample was blood. The receptors originated from a woman in her forties with Graves' ophthalmopathy.

The V call is TRBV20-1, the J call TRBJ1-1, with D tentatively TRBD1 (6 bases). V lost 4 bases and J 5 bases, leaving 23 bases between the germline ends. There are 16 residues in the CDR3. CDR1 is DFQATT, CDR2 SNEGSKA, per germline (reference sequence). CDR3 loop: CSAKGLSTGLRTEAFF. The CDR3 nucleotides read TGCAGTGCTAAGGGCCTATCTACAGGGTTGAGGACTGAAGCTTTCTTT.

The table lists this clonotype with a few counts. The CDR3 DNA is TGTGCCAGCACCCGTCAGGGTATGCATACGCAGTATTTT. This translates into CASTRQGMHTQYF. The J gene is TRBJ2-3, the V gene TRBV7-2; D may be TRBD1 (5 bases). This CDR3 region has 13 residues. From germline, CDR1 is SGHTA and CDR2 FQGNSA. V shed 7 bases and J shed 7 bases, with 15 bases lying between them.

The J gene is TRBJ2-2, the V gene TRBV7-3, with D unclear. Germline CDR1 reads SGHTA; CDR2 reads FQGTGA. Trimming took 5 bases from V and 4 from J, leaving 14 bases between them. The CDR3 runs 15 residues. CDR3 nucleotides: TGTGCCAGCAGCCTATCACCGGCGAGCACCGGGGAGCTGTTTTTT. Its translation: CASSLSPASTGELFF.

This clonotype came up many times. The rearrangement links TRBV20-1 to TRBJ2-3, with D perhaps being TRBD1 or TRBD2 (6 bases each). V gave up 0 bases and J gave up 3 bases, with 19 bases separating them. The germline V gene has CDR1 DFQATT and CDR2 SNEGSKA (reference sequence). The CDR3 covers 17 residues. The CDR3 sequence is CSARDPSGLTGTDTQYF. The CDR3 DNA reads TGCAGTGCTAGAGATCCCAGCGGGCTTACAGGGACAGATACGCAGTATTTT.

As regards this clonotype: One base away lies a much larger clone, so this may be a sequencing read error. V gene TRBV6-2 or TRBV6-3 combines with J gene TRBJ2-7; D might be TRBD1 or TRBD2, each matching 5 bases. Per germline, CDR1 MNHEY and CDR2 SVGEGT. The CDR3 is 14 amino acids. V shed 8 bases and J shed 7 bases, with 21 bases lying between them. CDR3 amino acids: CASVRDGIPNEQYF. CDR3 nucleotides: TGTGCCAGCGTGAGGGACGGCATACCCAATGAGCAGTACTTC.

This clonotype was detected ten times or more. This rearrangement joins TRBV20-1 to TRBJ1-1; D not resolved. Trimming left V 6 bases short and J 1 base short, with 15 bases between. The V gene's germline CDR1 is DFQATT and CDR2 SNEGSKA (reference sequence). This CDR3 is 14 amino acids long. CDR3 DNA sequence: TGCAGTGCCCCCAGCAGGCAGTCGAACACTGAAGCTTTCTTT. Protein: CSAPSRQSNTEAFF.

This chain joins TRBV15 and TRBJ1-6; 9 nucleotides match TRBD1. V gave up 0 bases and J gave up 7 bases; unmatched junction bases: 1. Germline assignment: CDR1 LNHNV and CDR2 YYDKDF (reference sequence). The CDR3 sequence is 15 residues long. The CDR3 sequence: CATSREGTGNSPLHF. CDR3 nucleotides: TGTGCCACCAGCAGAGAAGGGACAGGGAATTCACCCCTCCACTTT.

For this clonotype: A much larger clone is a single base away; this may be a read error. The rearrangement joins TRBV2 to TRBJ2-7; 7 nucleotides align to TRBD1. Germline values: CDR1 SNHLY, CDR2 FYNNEI. The CDR3 spans 14 residues. Trimming removed 8 bases from V and 0 bases from J; junction bases left unmatched: 7. The CDR3 protein is CASCQDRSSYEQYF. CDR3 DNA sequence: TGTGCCAGCTGCCAGGACAGGAGCTCCTACGAGCAGTACTTC.

This clonotype has a count of ten or more. CDR3 sequence reads: CASSQGKGAERPQHF. The CDR3 nucleotides are TGTGCCAGCAGCCAAGGGAAGGGGGCAGAACGGCCCCAGCATTTT. The gene calls are TRBV3-1 and TRBJ1-5; 7 nucleotides line up with TRBD1. V lost 1 base to trimming and J lost 9 bases; unmatched junction nucleotides: 9. Germline lookup yields CDR1 LGHDT and CDR2 YNNKEL (reference sequence). The length of the CDR3 is 15 residues.

This clonotype came up many times. The chain links TRBV10-2 to TRBJ1-5; D gene uncertain. This CDR3 has 14 residues. The V and J ends lost 3 bases and 2 bases respectively, with 8 bases between them. Looked up from germline, CDR1 is WSHSY and CDR2 is SAAADI. This chain's CDR3 is CASSEGEGNQPQHF. The CDR3 DNA follows: TGCGCCAGCAGTGAAGGTGAGGGCAATCAGCCCCAGCATTTT.

In its sample, this clonotype was seen a few times. The chain has TRBV10-2 and TRBJ1-4; D remains ambiguous. CDR3 length: 14 residues. CDR1 is WSHSY, CDR2 SAAADI, per germline. Trimming removed 8 bases at V and 3 bases at J, with 13 bases between. The CDR3 sequence is CASRGPAPNEKLFF. CDR3 bases: TGCGCCAGCCGAGGACCGGCGCCTAATGAAAAACTGTTTTTT.

This clonotype appeared many times. V and J are TRBV11-2 and TRBJ1-6; D unresolved. The CDR3 extends over 13 amino acids. Trimming removed 7 bases at V and 8 bases at J, with 12 bases between. Germline lookup yields CDR1 SGHAT and CDR2 FQNNGV. CDR3 amino acids: CASTTDGYSPLHF. In DNA form, the CDR3 reads TGTGCCAGCACCACCGACGGTTATTCACCCCTCCACTTT.

This clonotype was detected only a few times. This chain joins TRBV18 and TRBJ1-3; D gene unclear. CDR1 and CDR2 from the germline V gene are KGHSH and LQKENI. V was pared by 3 bases and J by 8 bases, with 11 bases between. The length of the CDR3 is 13 residues. The CDR3 loop is CASSPDLTDTIYF. CDR3 DNA sequence: TGTGCCAGCTCACCGGACCTCACCGACACCATATATTTT.

This clonotype was recorded a few times. The chain has TRBV20-1 and TRBJ1-5, with a possible D match to TRBD1 (6 bases). The germline gives CDR1 DFQATT, CDR2 SNEGSKA (reference sequence). Trimming left V 6 bases short and J 2 bases short, with 17 bases between. The CDR3 has 15 amino acids. CDR3 in amino acids: CSAPKGVGGNQPQHF. DNA for the CDR3: TGCAGTGCGCCTAAGGGGGTCGGAGGCAATCAGCCCCAGCATTTT.

CDR3 region: CSARDSGRGHNEQFF. CDR3 nucleotides: TGCAGTGCTAGAGATAGCGGGAGGGGACACAATGAGCAGTTCTTC. The chain uses TRBV20-1 and TRBJ2-1; 11 bases match TRBD2. CDR1 is DFQATT, CDR2 SNEGSKA, per germline (reference sequence). The CDR3 length is 15 residues. V shed 0 bases and J 5 bases; nucleotides not matched to a gene: 3.

The rearrangement joins TRBV19 to TRBJ1-5; D call uncertain. The CDR3 is made up of 15 amino acids. V was clipped by 4 bases and J by 6 bases, with 16 bases between them. Germline assignment: CDR1 LNHDA and CDR2 SQIVND (reference sequence). In DNA, the CDR3 is TGTGCCAGTAGTAGAAGGTGGGAGGGTGGTCAGCCCCAGCATTTT. As protein: CASSRRWEGGQPQHF.

The V call is TRBV19, the J call TRBJ2-2; 8 nucleotides align to TRBD1. The CDR3 runs to 15 residues. Germline CDR1 reads LNHDA; CDR2 reads SQIVND (reference sequence). J gave up 6 bases and V 6 bases, and 9 bases lay outside the gene matches. The DNA for the CDR3 is TGTGCCAGTAGACGTCCCGGGACAGGTTCCGGGGAGCTGTTTTTT. Encoded protein: CASRRPGTGSGELFF.

This rearrangement joins TRBV20-1 to TRBJ2-3; no clear D gene. Germline values: CDR1 DFQATT, CDR2 SNEGSKA (reference sequence). This CDR3 has 14 amino acids. Trimming took off 2 bases at V and 11 bases at J, with 20 bases between the two ends. CDR3 sequence: CSARSPEAPIGQYF. Written as DNA, the CDR3 is TGCAGTGCTAGATCCCCAGAGGCACCCATCGGGCAGTATTTT.

The chain has TRBV28 and TRBJ2-1, with a tentative D call TRBD2 (5 bases). The CDR3 loop spans 14 amino acids. Germline loops: CDR1 MDHEN, CDR2 SYDVKM. Trimming left V 6 bases short and J 5 bases short, with 14 bases between. CDR3 sequence (DNA): TGTGCCAGCAGGGGCGTCGGGGTTGACAATGAGCAGTTCTTC. This gives the protein CASRGVGVDNEQFF. The full variable domain, its missing parts supplied by reference TRBV28 and TRBJ2-1, is DVKVTQSSRYLVKRTGEKVFLECVQDMDHENMFWYRQDPGLGLRLIYFSYDVKMKEKGDIPEGYSVSREKKERFSLILESASTNQTSMYLCASRGVGVDNEQFFGPGTRLTVL.

This clonotype appeared many times. This chain uses TRBV2 with TRBJ1-1; D is undetermined. This CDR3 has 11 residues. The ends were cut back, 4 bases at V and 4 bases at J, with 4 bases in the middle. CDR1 and CDR2 from the germline V gene are SNHLY and FYNNEI. CDR3 residues: CASSVFTEAFF. CDR3 bases: TGTGCCAGCAGTGTGTTCACTGAAGCTTTCTTT. The variable domain in full, with the rest retrieved from reference TRBV2 and TRBJ1-1, is EPEVTQTPSHQVTQMGQEVILRCVPISNHLYFYWYRQILGQKVEFLVSFYNNEISEKSEIFDDQFSVERPDGSNFTLKIRSTKLEDSAMYFCASSVFTEAFFGQGTRLTVV.

In this sample, this clonotype turned up once. The chain combines TRBV20-1 with TRBJ1-6; 7 bases are shared with TRBD1. Germline V lookup: CDR1 DFQATT, CDR2 SNEGSKA (reference sequence). The CDR3 is 16 residues long. Unmatched junction bases numbered 12, after V lost 1 base and J lost 9 bases. CDR3 bases: TGCAGTGCTAGAGGACACATAACAGGGGATAGTTCACCCCTCCACTTT. Residues: CSARGHITGDSSPLHF.